The present entry profiles one TCR beta chain with its context. No antigen is known for it. These data belong to a study of post-analysis software for immune sequencing data. Study-wide points: Controls significantly exceeded multiple sclerosis patients in normalized Chao1 diversity. When patients were compared with controls, about five TRBV segments were more frequent, TRBV5-6, TRBV5-1 and TRBV20-1 among them.

TCR beta cDNA libraries included unique molecular identifiers. Each CDR3 protein gets one entry after TCRdb re-called the PCR reads with MiXCR. The sample lists around 440,000 distinct CDR3 sequences; 40% to 55% were seen once. Germline V gene sequence: CDR1 MNHNY, CDR2 SVGAGI (reference sequence). Trimming removed 1 base at V and 2 bases at J, with 12 bases between. CDR3 length equals 15 residues. This TCR came from a girl between 5 and 17 years old with multiple sclerosis. The chain recombines TRBV6-6 with TRBJ2-7, with a possible D match to TRBD2 (5 bases). Source material: blood. The CDR3 here is CASSYYPAEPYEQYF. The CDR3 region has the DNA TGTGCCAGCAGTTACTACCCAGCGGAGCCCTACGAGCAGTACTTC.